The clone carrying this T cell receptor beta chain was observed a few times. The antigen is unknown. These data belong to a study of T-cell reconstitution after alpha-beta-depleted transplantation in children. Findings and caveats of the study: T-cell counts and diversity at one year post-transplant came mainly from newly produced T cells. After transplant, at about two months, alpha-beta T cells were reportedly derived from several hundred expanded graft clones. Certain patients had high TCRbeta diversity at day 60, and it came from recipient T cells and thymic progenitors that survived.

Unique molecular identifiers were used in preparing the TCRbeta library. Each CDR3 protein gets one entry after TCRdb re-called the PCR reads with MiXCR. This table has approximately 27,000 distinct CDR3 sequences, about a sixth appearing once. J lost 0 bases, V lost 3 bases, and 11 bases had no gene match. This CDR3 spans 21 amino acids. Per the germline V gene, CDR1 is SGHRS and CDR2 is YFSETQ. The TCR was taken from a male patient aged 2-15 years who had a stem cell transplant for acute lymphoblastic leukemia, so the T cells may come from the graft donor. V usage is TRBV5-1 and J usage is TRBJ2-6, with 14 positions matching TRBD2. This specimen was PBMCs, mostly from graft donor cells, taken 60 days after TCRalphabeta/CD19-depleted stem cell transplant. This CDR3 reads CASSSPGLAGVDPSGANVLTF. The CDR3 DNA follows: TGCGCCAGCAGCTCACCGGGACTAGCGGGGGTAGATCCCTCTGGGGCCAACGTCCTGACTTTC.